This section outlines one TCR beta chain sequence together with its context. These data are taken from a study of Ad26.COV2.S vaccination and SARS-CoV-2 variants. The data were produced by immunoSEQ multiplex PCR, yet TCRdb's version contains in-frame clones alone and is incomplete. Seen here are roughly 390,000 clones, roughly nine tenths observed once, and the top ten hold approximately 3.7%. The treatment here: about 20 received Ad26.COV2.S at low or high dose, single or two shots; roughly five received placebo; per-sample allocation not given. After the first vaccine or placebo injection, samples were drawn on day 63. This adult donor, from Boston, was 18-55 years old. V dropped 3 bases and J dropped 6; count of bases not matched to a gene: 7. CDR3 length: 14 amino acids. Germline CDR1 SGHRS, CDR2 YFSETQ.

V gene TRBV5-1 combines with J gene TRBJ1-1; 8 positions match TRBD1. Specimen: peripheral blood, collected in a trial of Ad26.COV2.S vaccine versus placebo. The clonotype originates from a person between 18 and 65 years old who received the Ad26.COV2.S COVID-19 vaccine or a placebo. The CDR3 bases are TGCGCCAGCAGCTCCCGGACAGGGTTTGCTGAAGCTTTCTTT. It specifies CASSSRTGFAEAFF.